This T cell receptor beta chain was captured by sequencing in a study of blood T cell repertoires in COVID-19. Study-wide context: In each case, the material was cDNA or gDNA derived from T cells, B-cell-depleted T cells, or PBMCs.

The assay was immunoSEQ multiplex PCR, and TCRdb's table has in-frame clones only and misses some. This table has nearly 200,000 clones, around 90% appearing once. CDR1 is MDHEN, CDR2 SYDVKM, per germline. The CDR3 runs 19 residues. The J segment lost 4 bases and the V segment lost 6 bases, leaving 18 bases of the junction unmatched. The sequencing input was PBMCs or T cells enriched from blood (not recorded which). The sequence derives from a woman between 18 and 29 years old who had recovered from COVID-19. This chain joins TRBV28 and TRBJ2-3, with 11 bases lining up with TRBD2. The CDR3 bases are TGTGCCAGCAGCGAAAGTCTTACCAGGACTAGCGGGCCTTCAGATACGCAGTATTTT. Translated, it gives CASSESLTRTSGPSDTQYF.